These 29 T cell receptor beta chains were all obtained from the same sample, sequenced in a study of regulatory T cells in long-lasting Graves disease. Time point reported: newly diagnosed GD, antithyroid drugs for less than 3 months. Extracted RNA from PBMCs served as the source of the TCR library. Combining iRepertoire HTBI primers with Arm-PCR of CDR3 regions, the authors built TCR beta libraries. MiXCR was run by TCRdb on the multiplex PCR reads, yielding one entry per CDR3 protein. Here the sample spans about 330,000 distinct CDR3 sequences, around 15% being singletons. This sample also belongs to another study, concerning T cells in Graves' hyperthyroidism and ophthalmopathy.

The input for sequencing was peripheral blood mononuclear cells (PBMCs), taken at new diagnosis, from a patient treated with antithyroid drugs. These receptors all come from a woman between 18 and 29 years old with Graves disease.

This clonotype was detected a few times. The chain is built from TRBV5-1 and TRBJ2-5; 14 nucleotides match TRBD2. The length of the CDR3 is 16 residues. Germline V gene lookup returns CDR1 SGHRS and CDR2 YFSETQ. V lost 3 bases, J lost 5 bases, and 6 bases stayed unmatched. The CDR3 coding sequence is TGCGCCAGCAGCTCCGGACTAGCGGGGGGTCCGGAGACCCAGTACTTC. This translates into CASSSGLAGGPETQYF.

DNA for the CDR3: TGTGCCACCCGCCAGGGGCGCCAGAACACCGGGGAGCTGTTTTTT. Translating it yields CATRQGRQNTGELFF. This chain links TRBV15 with TRBJ2-2; TRBD1 might be the D (6 bases). From germline, CDR1 is LNHNV and CDR2 YYDKDF (reference sequence). The V end was cut by 8 bases, the J end by 1 base, with 14 bases between. The CDR3 has 15 amino acids.

This chain links TRBV14 with TRBJ2-7; D is possibly TRBD2 (6 bases). This CDR3 spans 15 amino acids. V shed 4 bases and J shed 7 bases, with 20 bases lying between them. Germline lookup yields CDR1 SGHDN and CDR2 FVKESK. The CDR3 reads CASSPGDWESWEQYF. The DNA of the CDR3 is TGTGCCAGCAGCCCCGGGGACTGGGAATCGTGGGAGCAGTACTTC. Variable domain in full (rest from reference TRBV14 and TRBJ2-7): EAGVTQFPSHSVIEKGQTVTLRCDPISGHDNLYWYRRVMGKEIKFLLHFVKESKQDESGMPNNRFLAERTGGTYSTLKVQPAELEDSGVYFCASSPGDWESWEQYFGPGTRLTVT.

The chain has TRBV28 and TRBJ2-3; the D gene could be TRBD1 or TRBD2 (6 bases each). V lost 2 bases to trimming and J lost 7 bases, with 13 bases between them. CDR1 and CDR2 from the germline V gene are MDHEN and SYDVKM. The CDR3 has 14 residues. This CDR3 reads CASSLAGGINTQYF. CDR3 sequence (DNA): TGTGCCAGCAGTTTAGCCGGGGGCATAAATACGCAGTATTTT. The full variable domain, rest sourced from reference TRBV28 and TRBJ2-3, is DVKVTQSSRYLVKRTGEKVFLECVQDMDHENMFWYRQDPGLGLRLIYFSYDVKMKEKGDIPEGYSVSREKKERFSLILESASTNQTSMYLCASSLAGGINTQYFGPGTRLTVL.

This clonotype was seen a few times. This chain uses TRBV12-3 or TRBV12-4 with TRBJ2-3; TRBD2 might be the D (7 bases). Trimming shortened V by 4 bases and J by 4 bases, and 21 bases separated the two germline ends. CDR3 length: 17 amino acids. CDR3 protein: CASSYTVGGADADTQYF. The CDR3 coding sequence is TGTGCCAGCAGTTATACTGTGGGGGGGGCCGACGCAGATACGCAGTATTTT.

V gene TRBV6-1 combines with J gene TRBJ1-6; a weak D match, TRBD1 (6 bases). Germline-derived CDR1 and CDR2 are MNHNS and SASEGT. This CDR3 is 17 amino acids long. V was cut by 4 bases and J by 1 base, with 14 bases left in between. As DNA, the CDR3 is TGTGCCAGCAGTGTCCCCAGGGGCAAGTCCTATAATTCACCCCTCCACTTT. Translated, it gives CASSVPRGKSYNSPLHF.

A remark on this clonotype: This may be a read error, as it is one base from a much larger clone. The chain has TRBV2 and TRBJ2-4; no firm D call. The DNA end is more similar to TRBJ2-1, so the J call may be wrong. The CDR3 consists of 13 residues. Germline V gene sequence: CDR1 SNHLY, CDR2 FYNNEI. CDR3 protein: CASSVLPYNKQFF. The CDR3 bases are TGTGCCAGCAGTGTCCTACCTTACAATAAGCAGTTCTTC.

This clonotype appeared many times. The chain links TRBV20-1 to TRBJ2-1; possibly TRBD2 for D (6 bases). The CDR3 is 15 residues long. CDR1 and CDR2 from the germline V gene are DFQATT and SNEGSKA (reference sequence). The V gene lost 7 bases and the J gene lost 0 bases, with 16 bases spanning the gap. CDR3 residues: CSGSLGSSSYNEQFF. The CDR3 DNA follows: TGCAGTGGTAGTCTCGGGAGTAGCTCCTACAATGAGCAGTTCTTC.

A single count supports this clonotype. A much larger clone lies a single base off, so this may be a read error. DNA for the CDR3: TGTGTCGGTCGGGGGACAGGCTCTTTCGAGCAGTACTTC. Its translation: CVGRGTGSFEQYF. V and J are TRBV28 and TRBJ2-7; the match to TRBD1 covers 8 bases. Germline loops: CDR1 MDHEN, CDR2 SYDVKM. CDR3 length: 13 amino acids. Using reference TRBV28 and TRBJ2-7 for the parts outside the CDR3, the full variable domain is DVKVTQSSRYLVKRTGEKVFLECVQDMDHENMFWYRQDPGLGLRLIYFSYDVKMKEKGDIPEGYSVSREKKERFSLILESASTNQTSMYLCVGRGTGSFEQYFGPGTRLTVT.

This clonotype was seen repeatedly, ten times or more. The chain combines TRBV28 with TRBJ2-7; TRBD1 aligns across 8 bases. CDR1 MDHEN and CDR2 SYDVKM come from the germline V gene. Trimming at V came to 5 bases and at J to 7 bases, leaving 13 bases not matched to a gene. CDR3 length: 15 residues. Here the CDR3 reads CASSATGTGGGEQYF. CDR3 nucleotide sequence: TGTGCCAGCAGTGCGACCGGGACAGGTGGAGGGGAGCAGTACTTC. The full variable domain, its missing parts supplied by reference TRBV28 and TRBJ2-7, is DVKVTQSSRYLVKRTGEKVFLECVQDMDHENMFWYRQDPGLGLRLIYFSYDVKMKEKGDIPEGYSVSREKKERFSLILESASTNQTSMYLCASSATGTGGGEQYFGPGTRLTVT.

The table lists this clonotype with a few counts. This sequence joins TRBV3-1 and TRBJ1-6; D is undetermined. The CDR3 sequence is 15 residues long. The V end was cut by 5 bases, the J end by 7 bases, with 15 bases between. Germline CDR1 LGHDT, CDR2 YNNKEL (reference sequence). The DNA for the CDR3 is TGTGCCAGCAGCTCCACCGGGCTCGGGAATTCACCCCTCCACTTT. Translated, it gives CASSSTGLGNSPLHF.

This clonotype occurred many times. This chain connects TRBV6-2 or TRBV6-3 to TRBJ2-3; 7 bases map to TRBD1. V lost 7 bases to trimming and J lost 3 bases; unmatched junction nucleotides: 1. Germline CDR1 reads MNHEY; CDR2 reads SVGEGT. CDR3 length: 12 residues. Written as DNA, the CDR3 is TGTGCCAGCAAGACAGGGACAGATACGCAGTATTTT. Translated, it gives CASKTGTDTQYF.

In this sample, this clonotype turned up many times. The rearrangement joins TRBV6-5 to TRBJ1-1; D call uncertain. V lost 3 bases and J 3 bases, leaving 8 bases between the germline ends. Germline V lookup: CDR1 MNHEY, CDR2 SVGAGI. This CDR3 spans 13 amino acids. CDR3 coding DNA: TGTGCCAGCAGTTATTCCCGGGACACTGAAGCTTTCTTT. Residues: CASSYSRDTEAFF.

This clonotype showed up many times. CDR3 bases: TGTGCCAGGACCGGGGCGGGACACAACACCGGGGAGCTGTTTTTT. Translation: CARTGAGHNTGELFF. The rearrangement joins TRBV2 to TRBJ2-2; the D gene could be TRBD1 or TRBD2 (6 bases each). Germline-derived CDR1 and CDR2 are SNHLY and FYNNEI. Trimming removed 9 bases at V and 2 bases at J, with 16 bases between. The CDR3 is 15 residues long.

This chain joins TRBV3-1 and TRBJ1-2, with 7 bases matching TRBD1. CDR3 length: 14 amino acids. Germline CDR1 LGHDT, CDR2 YNNKEL (reference sequence). The junction had 10 bases not matched to a gene; V was cut back by 5 bases and J by 7 bases. The CDR3 coding sequence is TGTGCCAGCAGCACCTACAGGGGACTAGGTGGCTACACCTTC. Its protein product is CASSTYRGLGGYTF.

This clonotype was found many times. The V call is TRBV20-1, the J call TRBJ1-1; maybe TRBD1 (5 bases). In germline, CDR1 is DFQATT, CDR2 SNEGSKA (reference sequence). The CDR3 consists of 15 residues. Deletions cut 2 bases from V and 7 bases from J, with 20 bases between. The CDR3 reads CSARYLGSGVGEAFF. The CDR3, as DNA: TGCAGTGCTAGATATCTTGGTTCGGGGGTCGGTGAAGCTTTCTTT.

This clonotype occurred many times. The V and J genes are TRBV7-8 and TRBJ1-1; D uncertain. The CDR3 has 12 amino acids. The germline CDR1 and CDR2 sequences are SGHVS and FQNEAQ. Trimming pared 2 bases from V and 4 bases from J, leaving 5 bases between. The CDR3 DNA follows: TGTGCCAGCAGCTTAAGTGGCACTGAAGCTTTCTTT. It encodes CASSLSGTEAFF.

This clonotype was detected many times. The rearrangement uses TRBV12-3 or TRBV12-4 and TRBJ2-5; 9 bases agree with TRBD2. J was trimmed by 2 bases and V by 0 bases; bases with no gene match: 13. The CDR3 has 19 amino acids. The CDR3 region has the DNA TGTGCCAGCAGTTTAGCGCTGGCGGGGGGGCTCTCGGATCAAGAGACCCAGTACTTC. This gives the protein CASSLALAGGLSDQETQYF.

This clonotype was seen a few times. A much larger clone differs by one base, so this may be a read error. This sequence joins TRBV28 and TRBJ1-1; the D gene is possibly TRBD1 (6 bases). The germline V gene encodes CDR1 MDHEN and CDR2 SYDVKM. Between the trimmed V and J ends, which lost 5 bases and 1 base, there was a span of 14 bases. CDR3 length: 15 amino acids. This CDR3 is CASSLLGTRNTEAFF. The CDR3 DNA is TGTGCCAGCAGTCTGCTCGGGACACGGAACACTGAAGCTTTCTTT.

At least ten counts were recorded for this clonotype. The chain carries TRBV20-1 and TRBJ2-3, with D perhaps matching TRBD2 (6 bases). The germline CDR1 and CDR2 sequences are DFQATT and SNEGSKA (reference sequence). The ends were cut back, 7 bases at V and 5 bases at J, with 16 bases in the middle. There are 13 residues in the CDR3. DNA of the CDR3: TGCAGTGGCACACTAGGGAGGATAGATACGCAGTATTTT. The encoded protein is CSGTLGRIDTQYF.

This clonotype was counted ten times or more. The chain has TRBV12-3 or TRBV12-4 and TRBJ2-5; possibly TRBD2 for D (5 bases). The length of the CDR3 is 11 residues. Trimming removed 4 bases at V and 7 bases at J, with 7 bases between. As DNA, the CDR3 is TGTGCCAGCAGTTCTAGCTGGACCCAGTACTTC. Its protein product is CASSSSWTQYF.

Notes on this clonotype: Being one base from a much bigger clone, this may be a read error. V and J are TRBV12-3 or TRBV12-4 and TRBJ1-4; D not certain. The CDR3 totals 12 residues. The DNA for the CDR3 is TGTACCAGCAGTTTCCGAGGAGAAAAACTGTTTTTT. Protein sequence: CTSSFRGEKLFF.

This clonotype was detected only once. One end of the junction does not line up with germline, which may come from a read error. This chain joins TRBV14 and TRBJ1-4; 7 bases map to TRBD1. The CDR3 is made up of 15 amino acids. CDR1 is SGHDN, CDR2 FVKESK, per germline. The CDR3 protein is CASSPGQVQNEKLCF. The CDR3 nucleotides are TGTGCCAGCAGCCCAGGACAGGTCCAAAATGAAAAACTGTGTTTT.

Remarks on this clonotype: This may arise from a read error, as a much more abundant clone is one base away. This sequence joins TRBV6-2 or TRBV6-3 and TRBJ2-7; the D call may be TRBD1 or TRBD2 (5 bases each). V lost 2 bases and J lost 2, with 19 bases in between. CDR1 is MNHEY, CDR2 SVGEGT, per germline. This CDR3 has 17 amino acids. This CDR3 is CASSYRTSRDRPYEQYF. DNA for the CDR3: TGTGCCAGCAGTTACAGGACCTCCAGGGACCGACCCTACGAGCAGTACTTC.

This chain joins TRBV19 and TRBJ2-1; the D gene could be TRBD1 or TRBD2 (5 bases each). In germline, CDR1 is LNHDA, CDR2 SQIVND (reference sequence). Trimming left V 5 bases short and J 2 bases short, with 19 bases between. The CDR3 runs to 17 residues. The CDR3 loop is CASSQGSAGSPYNEQFF. The CDR3 region has the DNA TGTGCCAGTAGTCAGGGCTCGGCAGGGAGCCCCTACAATGAGCAGTTCTTC.

In its sample, this clonotype was seen a few times. The rearrangement uses TRBV6-2 or TRBV6-3 and TRBJ1-1, with unresolved D. The ends were cut back, 4 bases at V and 10 bases at J, with 19 bases in the middle. The CDR3 covers 14 residues. Germline V CDR1 and CDR2: MNHEY, SVGEGT. CDR3 nucleotide sequence: TGTGCCAGCAGTTCGATCCACTCTACATTAGGAGCTTTCTTT. Its protein product is CASSSIHSTLGAFF.

This clonotype was found many times. The rearrangement uses TRBV5-1 and TRBJ1-2; possibly TRBD1 for D (6 bases). This CDR3 comprises 12 residues. CDR1 SGHRS and CDR2 YFSETQ come from the germline V gene. Trimming removed 4 bases at V and 6 bases at J, with 10 bases between. The CDR3 reads CASSADRNGYTF. DNA of the CDR3: TGCGCCAGCAGCGCGGACAGAAATGGCTACACCTTC.

This clonotype has ten or more counts. The V gene is TRBV9, the J gene TRBJ1-1; D perhaps matches TRBD1 (6 bases). CDR1 is SGDLS and CDR2 is YYNGEE in the germline V gene. This CDR3 has 14 residues. Trimming shortened V by 0 bases and J by 10 bases, and 16 bases separated the two germline ends. The CDR3, as DNA: TGTGCCAGCAGCGTAGGGGGGGCGCGGGCGATAGCTTTCTTT. This translates into CASSVGGARAIAFF.

This chain uses TRBV12-3 or TRBV12-4 with TRBJ1-5; D gene unclear. This CDR3 is 14 amino acids long. V shed 1 base and J shed 6 bases, with 10 bases lying between them. For the CDR3, the DNA is TGTGCCAGCAGTTTAGTCGTAGCTTCTCAGCCCCAGCATTTT. It translates to CASSLVVASQPQHF.